A single sample gave rise to the 20 T cell receptor beta chains below, sequenced in a study of beta chain features in type 1 diabetes listed by TCRdb under 2018. Library generation was performed with the immunoSEQ multiplex PCR assay. All of the isolated RNA was reverse transcribed with the High Capacity cDNA Reverse Transcription Kit, so expressed TCRB transcripts were sequenced. In its TCRdb copy, this immuneACCESS table keeps in-frame sequences only and misses some clones. Where compared with another copy, unresolved V genes explain less than half of these, and the others have no known cause. The sample table shows roughly 150,000 clones, and approximately 10% are seen once. The top ten hold roughly 2% of the sample. The sample was central memory CD4+ T cells from blood. The source of these receptors is a man in his late teens or twenties in good health.

The chain combines TRBV20-1 with TRBJ1-1, with D unresolved. Germline V gene data show CDR1 as DFQATT and CDR2 as SNEGSKA (reference sequence). V lost 6 bases to trimming and J lost 10 bases, with 9 bases between them. This CDR3 has 9 amino acids. CDR3 coding DNA: TGCAGTGCCCCACCCCCAGCTTTCTTT. It specifies CSAPPPAFF.

CDR3 amino acids: CASSRVPREPQHF. CDR3 in DNA: TGTGCCAGCAGTAGGGTGCCTCGGGAGCCCCAGCATTTT. The chain has TRBV6-1 and TRBJ1-5; no clear D. V was cut by 5 bases and J by 8 bases, with 13 bases left in between. The CDR3 extends over 13 amino acids. Germline V gives CDR1 MNHNS, CDR2 SASEGT.

This chain links TRBV10-3 with TRBJ1-2; a weak D match, TRBD1 (6 bases). Germline CDR1 and CDR2: ENHRY and SYGVKD. V was cut by 5 bases and J by 2 bases, with 9 bases left in between. The CDR3 is 13 residues long. The chain's CDR3 is CAISPQGNYGYTF. CDR3 DNA: TGTGCCATCAGTCCACAGGGAAACTATGGCTACACCTTC.

There are a few counts of this clone. The rearrangement uses TRBV6-6 and TRBJ2-1, with 11 bases identical to TRBD1. With V trimmed by 7 bases and J by 7 bases, 9 bases remained unmatched. The CDR3 runs 15 residues. Germline lookup yields CDR1 MNHNY and CDR2 SVGAGI (reference sequence). The CDR3 is CASKWDRGLWNEQFF. The CDR3, as DNA: TGTGCCAGCAAATGGGACAGGGGGTTGTGGAATGAGCAGTTCTTC.

Comment on this clone: The identical CDR3 is also encoded by other nucleotide sequences in the sample. The chain employs TRBV18 and TRBJ2-5, with unresolved D. Germline V gene data show CDR1 as KGHSH and CDR2 as LQKENI. V was trimmed by 3 bases and J by 4 bases, leaving 3 bases between them. This CDR3 is built from 11 residues. The CDR3 is CASSPGETQYF. In DNA, the CDR3 is TGTGCCAGCTCACCCGGAGAGACCCAGTACTTC.

The J gene is TRBJ2-7, the V gene TRBV5-6; D call uncertain. Trimming took 3 bases from V and 0 from J, leaving 16 bases between them. The CDR3 loop spans 16 amino acids. Germline loops: CDR1 SGHDT, CDR2 YYEEEE. The CDR3 nucleotides are TGTGCCAGCAGCTGGCTTAGCTCCTCGAGCTCCTACGAGCAGTACTTC. It codes for CASSWLSSSSSYEQYF. The full variable domain, its missing parts supplied by reference TRBV5-6 and TRBJ2-7, is DAGVTQSPTHLIKTRGQQVTLRCSPKSGHDTVSWYQQALGQGPQFIFQYYEEEERQRGNFPDRFSGHQFPNYSSELNVNALLLGDSALYLCASSWLSSSSSYEQYFGPGTRLTVT.

Many counts were recorded for this clone. The J gene is TRBJ1-1, the V gene TRBV10-3; TRBD1 matches 8 bases. Germline V gene data show CDR1 as ENHRY and CDR2 as SYGVKD. Trimming removed 7 bases from V and 7 bases from J; junction bases left unmatched: 11. The CDR3 spans 14 residues. The CDR3 DNA is TGTGCCATCATTAGGACAGGGAGGGTGAGTGAAGCTTTCTTT. Its translation: CAIIRTGRVSEAFF.

This clone was picked up a small number of times. The rearrangement links TRBV27 to TRBJ2-1; no definite D call. Trimming removed 0 bases at V and 3 bases at J, with 3 bases between. This CDR3 has 13 residues. CDR1 and CDR2 (germline): MNHEY, SMNVEV (reference sequence). Here the CDR3 DNA reads TGTGCCAGCAGTTTATCGAACTACAATGAGCAGTTCTTC. Its translation is CASSLSNYNEQFF.

The sample holds a few counts of this clone. The sample holds other DNA sequences that translate to the same CDR3. J is TRBJ1-5 and V is TRBV30, with D perhaps TRBD1 (5 bases). Germline V gene data show CDR1 as GTSNPN and CDR2 as SVGIG (reference sequence). Trimming cost V 0 bases and J 4 bases, with 7 bases left between them. The CDR3 is made up of 13 amino acids. CDR3 sequence reads: CAWSVRGNQPQHF. The CDR3 DNA follows: TGTGCCTGGAGTGTACGGGGGAATCAGCCCCAGCATTTT.

In its sample, this clone was seen a few times. This chain joins TRBV6-5 and TRBJ1-2; maybe TRBD1 (6 bases). V gave up 8 bases and J gave up 2 bases, with 9 bases separating them. The CDR3 spans 12 residues. Per germline, CDR1 MNHEY and CDR2 SVGAGI. The DNA of the CDR3 is TGTGCCAGCGCGAGGGGGAACTATGGCTACACCTTC. This sequence encodes CASARGNYGYTF.

This clone was recorded a few times. The gene calls are TRBV14 and TRBJ2-1; no firm D call. With 4 bases removed from V and 0 bases from J, the gap between germline ends came to 13 bases. The CDR3 has 16 residues. CDR1 is SGHDN and CDR2 is FVKESK in the germline V gene. The CDR3, as DNA: TGTGCCAGCAGCCGATTCGGACGGACCTCCTACAATGAGCAGTTCTTC. This sequence encodes CASSRFGRTSYNEQFF.

The chain couples TRBV9 to TRBJ2-1; 11 bases agree with TRBD1. This CDR3 is built from 14 residues. V lost 8 bases and J lost 7; bases outside the gene matches: 8. Germline lookup yields CDR1 SGDLS and CDR2 YYNGEE. The CDR3 is CASTLGTGGNEQFF. As DNA, the CDR3 is TGTGCCAGTACTCTGGGGACAGGGGGGAATGAGCAGTTCTTC.

The chain uses TRBV19 and TRBJ2-7, with a possible D match to TRBD1 (5 bases). Germline V gene data show CDR1 as LNHDA and CDR2 as SQIVND (reference sequence). The CDR3 has 13 amino acids. V was cut by 8 bases and J by 3 bases, with 14 bases left in between. The CDR3 nucleotides read TGTGCCAGTTCAGGGATCCTTGGCTACGAGCAGTACTTC. It codes for CASSGILGYEQYF.

The chain recombines TRBV4-2 with TRBJ2-1; possibly TRBD1 for D (5 bases). Germline lookup yields CDR1 LGHNA and CDR2 YNFKEQ. The CDR3 covers 14 residues. V was trimmed by 0 bases and J by 8 bases, leaving 11 bases between them. This chain's CDR3 is CASSQDFRVDEQFF. The CDR3 DNA reads as TGTGCCAGCAGCCAAGATTTCAGGGTCGATGAGCAGTTCTTC.

In this sample, this clone turned up a few times. The chain combines TRBV6-1 with TRBJ1-1, with D perhaps TRBD1 (5 bases). V was clipped by 7 bases and J by 0 bases, with 9 bases between them. Germline V gene lookup returns CDR1 MNHNS and CDR2 SASEGT. CDR3 size: 13 residues. The CDR3 spells CASMRQLNTEAFF. DNA for the CDR3: TGTGCCAGCATGCGACAGCTGAACACTGAAGCTTTCTTT.

This chain joins TRBV30 and TRBJ2-7, with D perhaps TRBD1 (6 bases). The germline CDR1 and CDR2 sequences are GTSNPN and SVGIG (reference sequence). V was pared by 3 bases and J by 0 bases, with 12 bases between. The CDR3 has 14 residues. The CDR3 sequence is CAWRDRTSSYEQYF. The CDR3 coding sequence is TGTGCCTGGAGGGACAGAACCAGCTCCTACGAGCAGTACTTC. Looking up the rest from reference TRBV30 and TRBJ2-7 gives the full variable domain: SQTIHQWPATLVQPVGSPLSLECTVEGTSNPNLYWYRQAAGRGLQLLFYSVGIGQISSEVPQNLSASRPQDRQFILSSKKLLLSDSGFYLCAWRDRTSSYEQYFGPGTRLTVT.

This clone appeared a few times. This sequence joins TRBV28 and TRBJ1-4; 8 bases fit TRBD1. Unmatched junction bases numbered 4, after V lost 2 bases and J lost 8 bases. CDR3 length: 14 amino acids. CDR1 MDHEN and CDR2 SYDVKM come from the germline V gene. The CDR3 region is CASSLRTGREKLFF. As DNA, the CDR3 is TGTGCCAGCAGTTTACGGACAGGGAGAGAAAAACTGTTTTTT.

The chain combines TRBV9 with TRBJ2-7; D ambiguous. Germline loops: CDR1 SGDLS, CDR2 YYNGEE. The CDR3 loop spans 15 amino acids. V was clipped by 2 bases and J by 2 bases, with 14 bases between them. This CDR3 is CASSVTPGSTYEQYF. The CDR3 coding sequence is TGTGCCAGCAGCGTGACCCCCGGCTCGACCTACGAGCAGTACTTC.

The gene calls are TRBV10-3 and TRBJ2-7; no clear D gene. This CDR3 contains 15 residues. CDR1 and CDR2 from the germline V gene are ENHRY and SYGVKD. V was shortened by 3 bases and J by 3 bases, with 15 bases between the two germline ends. CDR3 DNA sequence: TGTGCCATCAGTGATCGGCCGGGTATCCTCTACGAGCAGTACTTC. It yields the protein CAISDRPGILYEQYF.

This clone was picked up a small number of times. J is TRBJ1-1 and V is TRBV9; unclear D gene. Trimming pared 4 bases from V and 2 bases from J, leaving 12 bases between. The V gene's germline CDR1 is SGDLS and CDR2 YYNGEE. CDR3 length: 14 amino acids. CDR3 nucleotide sequence: TGTGCCAGCAGCTCTCGACATGTCAACACTGAAGCTTTCTTT. This codes for CASSSRHVNTEAFF. Full variable domain (rest looked up from reference TRBV9 and TRBJ1-1): DSGVTQTPKHLITATGQRVTLRCSPRSGDLSVYWYQQSLDQGLQFLIQYYNGEERAKGNILERFSAQQFPDLHSELNLSSLELGDSALYFCASSSRHVNTEAFFGQGTRLTVV.